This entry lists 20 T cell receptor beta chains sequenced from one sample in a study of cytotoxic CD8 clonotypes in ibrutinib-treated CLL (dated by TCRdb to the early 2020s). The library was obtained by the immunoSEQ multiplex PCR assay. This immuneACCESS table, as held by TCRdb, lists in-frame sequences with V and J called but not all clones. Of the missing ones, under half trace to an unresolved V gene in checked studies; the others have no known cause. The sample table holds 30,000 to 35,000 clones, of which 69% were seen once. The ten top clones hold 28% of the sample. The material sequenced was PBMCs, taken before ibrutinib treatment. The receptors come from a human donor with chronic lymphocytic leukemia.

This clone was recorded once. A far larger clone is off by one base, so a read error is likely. CDR3 DNA: TGTGCCAGCAGTTTTTGGATAAGGGGGGGTGCTACCTACGAGCAGTACTTC. It encodes CASSFWIRGGATYEQYF. The chain links TRBV28 to TRBJ2-7; D is possibly TRBD2 (7 bases). Germline V CDR1 and CDR2: MDHEN, SYDVKM. CDR3 length equals 17 residues. Trimming pared 3 bases from V and 2 bases from J, leaving 20 bases between.

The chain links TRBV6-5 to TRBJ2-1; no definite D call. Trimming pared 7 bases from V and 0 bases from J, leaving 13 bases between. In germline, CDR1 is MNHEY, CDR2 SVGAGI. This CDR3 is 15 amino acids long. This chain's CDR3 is CASTLRSGSYNEQFF. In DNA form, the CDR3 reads TGTGCCAGCACCCTCAGGAGTGGCTCCTACAATGAGCAGTTCTTC.

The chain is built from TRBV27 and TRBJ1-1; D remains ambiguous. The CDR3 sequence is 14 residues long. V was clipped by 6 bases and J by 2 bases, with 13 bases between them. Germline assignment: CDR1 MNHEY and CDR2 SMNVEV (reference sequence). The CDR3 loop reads CASRLGGPNTEAFF. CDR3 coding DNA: TGTGCCAGCAGGCTTGGCGGACCAAACACTGAAGCTTTCTTT.

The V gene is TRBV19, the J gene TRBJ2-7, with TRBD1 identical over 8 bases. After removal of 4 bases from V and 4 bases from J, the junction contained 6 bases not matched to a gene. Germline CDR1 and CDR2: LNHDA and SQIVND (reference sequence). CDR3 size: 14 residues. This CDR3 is CASSKIGQGYEQYF. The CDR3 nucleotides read TGTGCCAGTAGTAAGATCGGACAGGGATACGAGCAGTACTTC.

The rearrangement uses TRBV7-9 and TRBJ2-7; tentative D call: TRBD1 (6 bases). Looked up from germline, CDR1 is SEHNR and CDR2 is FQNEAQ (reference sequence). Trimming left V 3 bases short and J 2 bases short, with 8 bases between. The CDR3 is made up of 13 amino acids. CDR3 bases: TGTGCCAGCAGCTTCTCAGGGGCCTACGAGCAGTACTTC. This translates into CASSFSGAYEQYF.

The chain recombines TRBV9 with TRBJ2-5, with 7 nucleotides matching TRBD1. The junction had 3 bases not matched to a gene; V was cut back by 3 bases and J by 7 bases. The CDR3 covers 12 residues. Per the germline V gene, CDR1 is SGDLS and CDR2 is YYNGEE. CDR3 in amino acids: CASSGQGRTQYF. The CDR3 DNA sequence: TGTGCCAGCAGCGGACAGGGTAGGACCCAGTACTTC.

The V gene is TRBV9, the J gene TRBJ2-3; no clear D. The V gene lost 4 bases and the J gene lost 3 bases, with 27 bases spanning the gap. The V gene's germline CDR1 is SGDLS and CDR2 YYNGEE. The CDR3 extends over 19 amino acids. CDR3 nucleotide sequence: TGTGCCAGCAGCTCGGACCCTAGAGCGCAGGACGTCAGGACAGATACGCAGTATTTT. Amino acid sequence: CASSSDPRAQDVRTDTQYF.

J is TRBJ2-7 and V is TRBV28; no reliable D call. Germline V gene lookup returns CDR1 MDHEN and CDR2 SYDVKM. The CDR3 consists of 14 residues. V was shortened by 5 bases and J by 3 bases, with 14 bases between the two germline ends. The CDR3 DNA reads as TGTGCCAGCAGTCTGAGCGTAGGCGTCTACGAGCAGTACTTC. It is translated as CASSLSVGVYEQYF.

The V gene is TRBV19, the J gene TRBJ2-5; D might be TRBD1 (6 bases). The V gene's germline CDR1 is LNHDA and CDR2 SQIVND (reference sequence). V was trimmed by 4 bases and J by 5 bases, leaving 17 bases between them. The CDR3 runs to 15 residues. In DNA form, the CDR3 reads TGTGCCAGTAGTACATGGACAGCGTCTCTGGAGACCCAGTACTTC. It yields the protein CASSTWTASLETQYF.

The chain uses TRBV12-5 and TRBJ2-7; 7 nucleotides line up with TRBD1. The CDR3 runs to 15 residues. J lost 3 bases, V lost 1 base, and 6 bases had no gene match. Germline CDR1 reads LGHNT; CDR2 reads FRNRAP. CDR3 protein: CASGLGETGYYEQYF. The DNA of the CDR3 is TGTGCTAGTGGTTTGGGCGAGACAGGGTACTACGAGCAGTACTTC.

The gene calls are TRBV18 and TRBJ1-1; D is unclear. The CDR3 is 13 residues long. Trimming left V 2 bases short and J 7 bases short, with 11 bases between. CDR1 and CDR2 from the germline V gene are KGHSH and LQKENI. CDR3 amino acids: CASSPFGQLEAFF. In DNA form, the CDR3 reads TGTGCCAGCTCACCATTCGGGCAGCTTGAAGCTTTCTTT.

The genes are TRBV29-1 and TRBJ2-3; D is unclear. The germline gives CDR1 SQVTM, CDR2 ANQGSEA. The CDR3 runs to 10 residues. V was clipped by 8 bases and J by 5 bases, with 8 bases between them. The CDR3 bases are TGCAGCTCATGGGAAGATACGCAGTATTTT. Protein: CSSWEDTQYF.

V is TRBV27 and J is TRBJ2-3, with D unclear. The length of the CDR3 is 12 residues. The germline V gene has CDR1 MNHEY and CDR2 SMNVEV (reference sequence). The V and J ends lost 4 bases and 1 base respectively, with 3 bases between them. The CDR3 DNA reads TGTGCCAGCAGTTACGGCACAGATACGCAGTATTTT. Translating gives CASSYGTDTQYF.

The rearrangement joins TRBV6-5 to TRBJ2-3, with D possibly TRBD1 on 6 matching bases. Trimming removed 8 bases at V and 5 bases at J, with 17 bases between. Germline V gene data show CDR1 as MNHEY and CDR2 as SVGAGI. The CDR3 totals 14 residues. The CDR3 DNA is TGTGCCAGCGGTTTCTTGGGGGCGTTAGATACGCAGTATTTT. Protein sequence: CASGFLGALDTQYF.

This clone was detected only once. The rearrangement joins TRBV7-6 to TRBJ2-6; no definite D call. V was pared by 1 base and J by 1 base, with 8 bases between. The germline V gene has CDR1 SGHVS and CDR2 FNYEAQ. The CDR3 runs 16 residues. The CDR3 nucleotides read TGTGCCAGCAGCTTAGTGTACCAATCTGGGGCCAACGTCCTGACTTTC. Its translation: CASSLVYQSGANVLTF.

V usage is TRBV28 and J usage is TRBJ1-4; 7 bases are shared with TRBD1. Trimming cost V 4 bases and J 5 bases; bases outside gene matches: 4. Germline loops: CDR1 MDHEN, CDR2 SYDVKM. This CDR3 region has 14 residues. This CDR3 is CASSYDRVNEKLFF. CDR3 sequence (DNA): TGTGCCAGCAGTTATGACAGGGTAAATGAAAAACTGTTTTTT.

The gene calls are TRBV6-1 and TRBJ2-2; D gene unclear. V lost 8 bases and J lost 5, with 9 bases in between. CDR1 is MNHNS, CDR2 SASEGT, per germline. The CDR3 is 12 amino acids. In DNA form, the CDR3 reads TGTGCCAGCCTTTCCTTAACCGGGGAGCTGTTTTTT. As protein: CASLSLTGELFF.

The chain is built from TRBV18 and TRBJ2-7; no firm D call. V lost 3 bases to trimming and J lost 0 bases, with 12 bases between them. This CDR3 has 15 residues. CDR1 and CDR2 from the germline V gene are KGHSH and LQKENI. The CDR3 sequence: CASSPVRQNSYEQYF. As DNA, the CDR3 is TGTGCCAGCTCACCGGTACGGCAGAACTCCTACGAGCAGTACTTC.

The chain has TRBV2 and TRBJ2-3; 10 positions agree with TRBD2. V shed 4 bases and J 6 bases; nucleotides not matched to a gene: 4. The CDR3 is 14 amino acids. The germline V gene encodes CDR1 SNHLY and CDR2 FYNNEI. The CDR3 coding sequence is TGTGCCAGCAGTGGACTAGCGGGTAGGGATACGCAGTATTTT. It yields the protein CASSGLAGRDTQYF.

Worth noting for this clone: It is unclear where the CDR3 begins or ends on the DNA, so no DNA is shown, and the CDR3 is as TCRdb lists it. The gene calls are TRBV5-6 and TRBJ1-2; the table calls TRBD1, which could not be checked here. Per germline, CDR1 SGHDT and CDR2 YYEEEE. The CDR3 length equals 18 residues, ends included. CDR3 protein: CASSLQQGPLWLHLRLTF.